This is a list of T cell receptor beta chains from one sample in a study of regulatory T cells in long-lasting Graves disease. One entry per CDR3 protein, called by TCRdb with MiXCR from the multiplex PCR reads. Of about 430,000 distinct CDR3 sequences in the sample, about 21% are singletons; the top ten hold roughly an eighth. The sample was peripheral blood mononuclear cells (PBMCs), taken when the disease was refractory, from a patient treated with antithyroid drugs. These receptors were collected from a female donor with Graves disease. CDR3s include the opening cysteine and the closing phenylalanine or tryptophan. A D gene is named only where the DNA matches it firmly. Size is omitted from some rows. Given values are once, few, many or a class for expanded clones.

>many|TRBJ2-7|TRBD1|TRBV20-1
CSADPPHRGNEQYF
TGCAGTGCAGACCCCCCACACAGGGGCAACGAGCAGTACTTC
>.|TRBJ1-4|TRBD1|TRBV7-6
CASSFGQGREKLFF
TGTGCCAGCAGCTTTGGACAGGGGAGAGAAAAACTGTTTTTT
>few|TRBJ2-2|.|TRBV9
CASSVAGAVTGELFF
TGTGCCAGCAGCGTAGCCGGGGCGGTCACCGGGGAGCTGTTTTTT
>.|TRBJ2-1|.|TRBV12-3/TRBV12-4
CASAADNEQFF
TGTGCCAGCGCCGCAGACAATGAGCAGTTCTTC
>few|TRBJ2-7|.|TRBV4-1
CASSQVHPGAYEQYF
TGCGCCAGCAGCCAAGTGCACCCAGGGGCCTACGAGCAGTACTTC
>few|TRBJ1-1|TRBD1|TRBV27
CASSLQGKLATEAFF
TGTGCCAGCAGCCTACAGGGGAAGCTTGCCACTGAAGCTTTCTTT
>many|TRBJ2-7|TRBD2|TRBV15
CATSRSRGAGVDEQYF
TGTGCCACCAGCAGATCCAGAGGGGCGGGAGTGGACGAGCAGTACTTC
>.|TRBJ1-4|.|TRBV9
CASSAQGGNEKLFF
TGTGCCAGCAGCGCCCAAGGGGGTAATGAAAAACTGTTTTTT
>few|TRBJ2-2|.|TRBV7-9
CASSSHPTRPGTGELFF
TGTGCCAGCAGCTCACACCCGACTAGGCCGGGCACCGGGGAGCTGTTTTTT
>many|TRBJ1-1|.|TRBV14
CASSRETGNTEAFF
TGTGCCAGCAGCCGAGAGACAGGGAACACTGAAGCTTTCTTT
>many|TRBJ2-5|.|TRBV18
CASSPRSGETQYF
TGTGCCAGCTCACCAAGGAGCGGAGAGACCCAGTACTTC
>once|TRBJ1-1|TRBD1|TRBV28
CASLGQVVFF
TGTGCCAGCCTGGGACAGGTAGTTTTCTTT